Sequencing of this TCR beta chain was carried out in a study of persistence of HIV-infected CD4 T cells (TCRdb year 2020). About the investigation overall: The study isolated CMV- and HIV-1 Gag-responding CD4+ T cells from ART-treated individuals to examine antigen-driven clonal expansion of HIV-1-infected cells. Cross-participant TCR cluster analysis included roughly eight participants for CMV and over five participants for Gag. Participants had been on suppressive ART for a median of around 8 years. Peripheral blood samples of up to about 180 mL were collected at multiple time points, except for a couple of participants, who underwent leukapheresis at a single time point. The clonality of all cells in each sorted population was assessed by TCRbeta sequencing, whereas the clonality of infected cells was assessed by proviral sequencing. The investigation overall reported the following: Degenerate expanded CDR3beta sequences were enriched in antigen-responding cells, suggesting convergent selection of CD4+ responses to CMV and Gag. Within the same sorted populations, TCR oligoclonality correlated with proviral oligoclonality. Few individuals were included in the study, and only a limited range of antigens was tested. Bulk TCR analyses could not be limited to the rare CMV-responding cells that actually contained HIV-1 proviruses. TCRbeta richness in CMV- and Gag-responding cells was significantly lower than in anti-CD3/anti-CD28-responding cells; CMV-responding cells had higher oligoclonality than CD3/CD28-stimulated and Gag-responding cells.

TCRbeta repertoires were sequenced from genomic DNA with the immunoSEQ hsTCRB assay version 4 in survey mode. For TCRbeta sequencing, genomic DNA was diluted to roughly 9.2 ng/uL, with up to 1 ug used per sample. As for the original processing: Analysis of the TCRbeta data was done in ImmunoSeq Analyzer 3.0, and diversity was computed on productive nucleotide rearrangements. Lower-bound TCR diversity was estimated with the improved Chao index, and clonality with the Gini coefficient using the Immunarch R package. When different nucleotide rearrangements encoded the same CDR3beta amino acid sequence, each rearrangement was treated as a distinct clonotype. Differential abundance analysis found TCRbeta sequences that were significantly enriched in antigen-responding cells compared with anti-CD3/anti-CD28-activated cells. GLIPH2 grouped TCRs by predicted peptide-MHC specificity, both within each participant and across combined participant data sets. What TCRdb holds here is the immuneACCESS table cut down to in-frame rearrangements. Part of the clones is not present; checked against another copy, under half of the missing clones reflect an unresolved V gene, and the others are unexplained. V, J and clone size derive from that table, while D and trimming were established from the DNA sequence. The sample contains roughly 35,000 clones, roughly four fifths of them found a single time. The ten biggest clones cover almost 1% of the sample.

About this clone itself: The specificity of this receptor is unknown. Base qualities are not at hand, and no much larger clone is one base apart.

Including cysteine and phenylalanine, the CDR3 has 12 amino acids. The read is trimmed to its CDR3 DNA, 36 bases read in frame from base 1. CDR1 and CDR2, per the germline V gene (reference sequence), are LNHDA and SQIVND. The germline V end is reduced by 9 bases and the J end by 8 bases; junction bases left unmatched: 8. The treatment or condition label on this specimen signifies: suppressive antiretroviral therapy. A pool of overlapping 15-mer peptides from HIV-1 Gag, at 1 ug per peptide per mL, was used to stimulate the cells. Memory CD4+ T cells that did not respond, being CD40L-negative, CD69-negative and CD45RO-high, were sorted as memory populations depleted of antigen-responding cells. HIV-1-infected adults in whom suppressive ART had been started during chronic infection were enrolled as participants. Plasma HIV-1 RNA had been undetectable (below 50 copies/mL) in participants for at least 4 years. To be included, participants needed a CD4+ T cell count above 400 cells/uL and a positive CMV serology. Before stimulation, PBMCs were isolated using density centrifugation and depleted of CD8+ T cells. Stimulation of CD8-depleted PBMCs was carried out for approximately 17 hours with anti-CD28/CD49d costimulation, CD40-blocking antibody and enfuvirtide, to prevent new infections. Sorting was done on either a Beckman Coulter MoFlo Legacy or an XDP sorter, and propidium iodide was used to exclude dead cells. For samples with more than one million cells, genomic DNA was extracted with the QIAamp DNA Mini Kit, and for all other samples the Quick-DNA Microprep Kit was used.

The chain uses TRBV19 and TRBJ1-2; TRBD1 agrees with 8 junctional bases. The sequenced sample was cultured CD4+ T cells from PBMCs, obtained from a patient who received antiretroviral therapy. Explained via the paper, the cell subset or site label denotes: CD40L-CD69- CD45RO-high memory CD4 T cells not responding to Gag peptides. The source is an adult with HIV. The donor label of this sample is uncertain. The CDR3 in this case is CASRDRGYGYTF. The bases are TGTGCCAGCCGAGACAGGGGTTACGGCTACACCTTC.